The present T cell receptor beta chain was sequenced within a study of shared clonotypes between healthy human individuals (dated by TCRdb to about 2020). About the full investigation: The cohort included three men and a couple of women between 18 and 49 years of age. For each donor, CD4 naive and CD4 memory were each given three plates, CD8 naive was given two plates, and CD8 memory was given one plate. The study deeply sequenced blood TCR repertoires of five healthy adults to estimate repertoire size and the extent of clonotype sharing between individuals. Different laboratories and diverse techniques were used to prepare libraries and sequence TCR repertoires, to increase sequencing depth and limit assay-specific biases. Leukapheresis yielded between about 0.94 and 9.5 billion PBMCs per donor.

The investigation overall reported the following: Rarefaction of sorted-subset datasets indicated incomplete sequencing despite the large sequencing depth. Compared with non-shared clonotypes, clonotypes shared by all four sorted-subset donors had higher generation probabilities. Because the study included a small number of donors, the genetic and exposure-history diversity represented was limited. Sampling was limited to blood, and TCR repertoires in tissue likely differ from TCR repertoires in blood. Across a few donors, around 5% of naive CD4, roughly 3.4% of naive CD8, about 2.3% of memory CD4, and over 0.35% of memory CD8 clonotypes were shared. Pairwise subsampling indicated that sequencing depth was expected to affect the degree of clonotype sharing among donors. Larger estimated clonotype richness was generally found for naive subsets than for memory subsets.

Comments on this clone: The antigen it binds to is not known. No much larger clonotype is one base removed from it; base qualities were not supplied.

CDR1 is given as SGHVS and CDR2 as FNYEAQ, both from the germline V gene. Reading from cysteine to phenylalanine, the CDR3 counts 12 amino acids. This entry keeps only the CDR3 DNA: 36 bases, framed from base 1. V was cut back by 5 bases and J by 5 bases, leaving a gap of 10 bases between them. CD8 naive samples consisted of CD45RO-negative cells that were positively selected for CCR7, yielding a CD45RA+CCR7+ population without TemRA cells. Donors were healthy HIV-negative adults with no recently reported acute infections or vaccinations. Only Caucasian adults living in Nashville, Tennessee, USA were represented among the donors. Blood was obtained by leukapheresis, after which PBMCs were separated by Ficoll-Histopaque density gradient centrifugation and cryopreserved in liquid nitrogen vapor phase. Purity and quantity of every magnetically sorted T cell population were checked by analytical flow cytometry. Genomic DNA was isolated from each sorted fraction and quantified by UV absorbance on a Nanodrop 2000c.

Using the deep immunoSEQ assay, multiplex PCR amplified TCR CDR3 regions from genomic DNA. Extracted genomic DNA from each cell subset was distributed evenly across all wells of several immunoSEQ 96-well plates, and each plate was treated as a replicate. For sorted subsets, roughly 200 ng genomic DNA, equal to tens of thousands of T cell genomes, was loaded into each replicate PCR. The purified libraries were quantified using a Qubit 3.0 fluorometer, sized with a Bioanalyzer 2100, and then quantified again using the KAPA Library Quantification kit. Every immunoSEQ 96-well plate was sequenced on a separate single-read 150-cycle Illumina NextSeq 550 flow cell. On the study's bioinformatics: Because only junctional sequences without quality scores were contained in the immunoSEQ output, filtering matching that applied to full-length reads could not be performed. To assign V/J genes and CDR3, sequences were annotated using PyIR, a Python wrapper for IgBLAST v1.9, with IMGT germline references. Reads were filtered out if the reads had weak V/J assignments (E-value above 1e-6), no CDR3, stop codons, out-of-frame junctions, or ambiguous translated residues. V3J clonotypes were defined as sequences sharing the same inferred V gene, J gene, and CDR3 amino acid sequence. Percentage overlap between repertoires was calculated by dividing the number of shared unique clonotypes by the size of the smaller repertoire. Richness of each repertoire was evaluated using RTK rarefaction, the Chao1 estimator, and Recon v2.1 estimates of unobserved clonotypes. For all TCRbeta clonotypes obtained by the gDNA method from a few donors, generation probabilities were computed with OLGA. As stored in TCRdb, this immuneACCESS dataset retains in-frame rearrangements with V and J assigned. A fraction of the clones does not appear; measured against another copy, unresolved V genes explain less than half of the discrepancy, and the remainder lacks a known reason. The V and J calls and clone size were taken over from that table, and D and trimming were inferred from the DNA. In all, the sample holds approximately 810,000 clones, and over 90% of those were seen once. The ten most abundant clones make up nearly 25% of the sample.

The sequence is built from TRBV7-6 and TRBJ2-7; the D gene lacks a confident call. The sample consisted of naive CD8+ T cells sorted from blood. What the cell subset or site label conveys for this sample: CD45RA+CCR7+. This receptor was taken from a man aged 25 to 45 in good health. The CDR3 protein is CASSEPSDEQYF. Here is the DNA: TGTGCCAGCAGCGAACCCAGTGACGAGCAGTACTTC. With the portions outside the CDR3 filled from the reference TRBV7-6 and TRBJ2-7 genes, the complete variable region becomes GAGVSQSPRYKVTKRGQDVALRCDPISGHVSLYWYRQALGQGPEFLTYFNYEAQQDKSGLPNDRFSAERPEGSISTLTIQRTEQRDSAMYRCASSEPSDEQYFGPGTRLTVT.